This TCR beta chain was recorded in a study of Graves' ophthalmopathy and Graves' hyperthyroidism. V shed 4 bases and J 4 bases; nucleotides not matched to a gene: 7. Germline loops: CDR1 SEHNR, CDR2 FQNEAQ (reference sequence). The CDR3 totals 14 residues. Amplifying from RNA transcripts, the study obtained TCR beta CDR3 regions. The workflow started with a first-round RT-PCR run with HTBI primers and then moved on to a second-round multiplex PCR. From the multiplex PCR reads, TCRdb called clonotypes with MiXCR, one entry per CDR3 protein. The sample has about 640,000 distinct CDR3 sequences, about two fifths seen once; the top ten hold roughly 3%. This clonotype has at least ten counts. Antigen unknown. Study conclusions and caveats: Ophthalmopathy progression was predicted with approximately 64% sensitivity and 72% to 80% specificity.

Other autoimmune diseases, uncontrolled infections, pregnancy or lactation led to the exclusion of patients. Thyroid ultrasound, orbital computed tomography, TRAb, serum thyroxine and clinical symptoms formed the basis of diagnosis. Out of 9 to 10 ml of fresh peripheral blood, PBMCs were obtained. The sequenced material came from peripheral blood. This receptor was obtained from an adult man with Graves' ophthalmopathy. The chain combines TRBV7-9 with TRBJ2-7; 7 nucleotides line up with TRBD1. The CDR3 DNA is TGTGCCAGCAGCTCAACAGGGGTGGAATACGAGCAGTACTTC. It specifies CASSSTGVEYEQYF. Together with reference TRBV7-9 and TRBJ2-7, the CDR3 gives the full variable domain: DTGVSQNPRHKITKRGQNVTFRCDPISEHNRLYWYRQTLGQGPEFLTYFQNEAQLEKSRLLSDRFSAERPKGSFSTLEIQRTEQGDSAMYLCASSSTGVEYEQYFGPGTRLTVT.